The 29 T cell receptor beta chains below come from one sample, sequenced in a study of shared clonotypes between healthy human individuals. Naive-designated CD8 cells lacked CD45RO, were positively enriched for CCR7, and omitted terminally differentiated effector memory CD45RA+ cells. TCRdb's table, derived via immunoSEQ multiplex PCR, lists solely in-frame clones and lacks some. The table records about 2,200,000 clones, about 92% of them present only once. The sample consisted of naive CD8+ T cells from PBMCs. The receptors were sampled from a man aged 18 to 30 in good health. Some clones in this sample may be carry-over from other donors' samples.

This chain links TRBV7-9 with TRBJ2-7, with D tentatively TRBD2 (5 bases). The CDR3 extends over 17 amino acids. V was trimmed by 1 base and J by 0 bases, leaving 16 bases between them. CDR1 and CDR2 (germline): SEHNR, FQNEAQ (reference sequence). CDR3 loop: CASSLEISGSHSYEQYF. The CDR3 region has the DNA TGTGCCAGCAGCTTAGAGATCTCGGGGAGTCACTCCTACGAGCAGTACTTC.

This clone has a single count. The rearrangement joins TRBV27 to TRBJ1-2, with TRBD1 matching over 8 bases. Trimming removed 5 bases from V and 6 bases from J; junction bases left unmatched: 8. The CDR3 runs to 14 residues. From germline, CDR1 is MNHEY and CDR2 SMNVEV (reference sequence). The CDR3 reads CASSPRGRGDGYTF. The CDR3, as DNA: TGTGCCAGCAGTCCCAGGGGGCGAGGTGATGGCTACACCTTC.

This rearrangement joins TRBV4-1 to TRBJ2-7, with TRBD1 matching over 7 bases. There are 17 residues in the CDR3. Germline CDR1 is MGHRA and CDR2 is YSYEKL. V lost 4 bases, J lost 3 bases, and 15 bases stayed unmatched. The CDR3 here is CASSRVTGVGAVYEQYF. The CDR3 coding sequence is TGCGCCAGCAGCCGAGTTACAGGGGTTGGGGCCGTCTACGAGCAGTACTTC.

Concerning this clone: Other DNA variants within this sample encode the same CDR3. This sequence joins TRBV5-6 and TRBJ2-1, with D tentatively TRBD1 or TRBD2 (5 bases each). V was shortened by 0 bases and J by 4 bases, with 8 bases between the two germline ends. The CDR3 consists of 14 residues. Germline assignment: CDR1 SGHDT and CDR2 YYEEEE. CDR3 nucleotide sequence: TGTGCCAGCAGCTTGGGGGGGTCTTACAATGAGCAGTTCTTC. Protein product: CASSLGGSYNEQFF. Full variable domain (missing parts from reference TRBV5-6 and TRBJ2-1): DAGVTQSPTHLIKTRGQQVTLRCSPKSGHDTVSWYQQALGQGPQFIFQYYEEEERQRGNFPDRFSGHQFPNYSSELNVNALLLGDSALYLCASSLGGSYNEQFFGPGTRLTVL.

This chain joins TRBV12-5 and TRBJ2-2, with D possibly TRBD2 on 5 matching bases. This CDR3 spans 17 amino acids. The germline gives CDR1 LGHNT, CDR2 FRNRAP. Deletions cut 0 bases from V and 3 bases from J, with 14 bases between. The CDR3 DNA reads as TGTGCTAGTGGTTTGGTATTGGCGGGCGAGTACACCGGGGAGCTGTTTTTT. Its translation is CASGLVLAGEYTGELFF.

V usage is TRBV7-2 and J usage is TRBJ2-5; D might be TRBD1 or TRBD2, each matching 5 bases. The germline V gene has CDR1 SGHTA and CDR2 FQGNSA. The germline V and J ends were trimmed by 5 bases and 4 bases, with 20 bases remaining between them. The CDR3 consists of 16 residues. The CDR3 sequence: CASSPRGDTGLETQYF. CDR3 DNA sequence: TGTGCCAGCAGCCCCCGAGGAGACACGGGGCTAGAGACCCAGTACTTC.

The V call is TRBV29-1, the J call TRBJ2-7; possible D gene TRBD2, 6 bases. Germline CDR1 is SQVTM and CDR2 is ANQGSEA. V was cut by 0 bases and J by 2 bases, with 20 bases left in between. CDR3 length: 17 amino acids. The chain's CDR3 is CSVEDQSPGGLTYEQYF. The DNA for the CDR3 is TGCAGCGTTGAAGATCAGAGCCCTGGGGGGTTAACCTACGAGCAGTACTTC.

The J gene is TRBJ2-7, the V gene TRBV2; 7 bases are shared with TRBD2. The germline gives CDR1 SNHLY, CDR2 FYNNEI. The CDR3 spans 15 residues. Losses at the gene ends were 3 bases for V and 3 bases for J; bases not matched to a gene: 8. The CDR3 is CASSEGAGVNYEQYF. The CDR3 DNA reads as TGTGCCAGCAGTGAGGGCGCGGGAGTGAACTACGAGCAGTACTTC.

With regard to this clone: Other DNA sequences of this sample code for an identical CDR3. This chain uses TRBV28 with TRBJ2-3; a weak D match, TRBD1 (5 bases). Trimming pared 4 bases from V and 1 base from J, leaving 9 bases between. This CDR3 has 14 residues. The germline CDR1 and CDR2 sequences are MDHEN and SYDVKM. CDR3 coding DNA: TGTGCCAGCAGTTCAGGGCAGGGCACAGATACGCAGTATTTT. Translated: CASSSGQGTDTQYF.

The chain joins TRBV7-8 to TRBJ2-3; D unclear. The CDR3 loop spans 14 amino acids. Trimming cost V 5 bases and J 6 bases, with 15 bases left between them. CDR1 is SGHVS and CDR2 is FQNEAQ in the germline V gene. The CDR3 loop is CASSPRTIRDTQYF. The CDR3 nucleotides read TGTGCCAGCAGCCCAAGGACCATAAGGGATACGCAGTATTTT.

The J gene is TRBJ1-3, the V gene TRBV4-3; no clear D gene. Trimming removed 1 base from V and 9 bases from J, with 7 bases in between. The CDR3 loop spans 12 amino acids. Germline V lookup: CDR1 LGHNA, CDR2 YSLEER. CDR3 DNA: TGCGCCAGCAGCCAAGTGAAAGGCACCATATATTTT. Protein product: CASSQVKGTIYF.

The rearrangement uses TRBV9 and TRBJ1-2; no clear D. The CDR3 extends over 14 amino acids. Germline CDR1 is SGDLS and CDR2 is YYNGEE. Trimming left V 3 bases short and J 4 bases short, with 13 bases between. This chain's CDR3 is CASSGGSSFYGYTF. The CDR3 bases are TGTGCCAGCAGCGGCGGCAGCAGCTTCTATGGCTACACCTTC.

The chain is built from TRBV7-9 and TRBJ2-7; 10 bases line up with TRBD2. Germline lookup yields CDR1 SEHNR and CDR2 FQNEAQ (reference sequence). J gave up 2 bases and V 5 bases, and 12 bases lay outside the gene matches. The CDR3 spans 17 residues. CDR3 protein: CASSPRRLAGVPYEQYF. The CDR3 coding sequence is TGTGCCAGCAGCCCCCGCCGCCTAGCGGGAGTCCCCTACGAGCAGTACTTC.

The V and J genes are TRBV15 and TRBJ1-2, with D possibly TRBD1 on 5 matching bases. The CDR3 extends over 14 amino acids. Per the germline V gene, CDR1 is LNHNV and CDR2 is YYDKDF (reference sequence). V dropped 0 bases and J dropped 5 bases, with 10 bases sitting between them. The CDR3: CATSRDRGEYGYTF. The CDR3, as DNA: TGTGCCACCAGCAGAGACAGAGGGGAGTATGGCTACACCTTC.

Only one count was recorded for this clone. The chain employs TRBV11-2 and TRBJ2-7; 8 nucleotides agree with TRBD1. The CDR3 is 14 residues long. The V segment lost 5 bases and the J segment 3 bases; nucleotides outside the gene matches: 6. CDR1 and CDR2 (germline): SGHAT, FQNNGV. The CDR3 is CASSPRDRFYEQYF. The CDR3 DNA is TGTGCCAGCAGCCCCCGGGACAGGTTCTACGAGCAGTACTTC.

The rearrangement links TRBV10-3 to TRBJ2-7; 9 nucleotides align to TRBD2. Losses at the gene ends were 6 bases for V and 6 bases for J; bases not matched to a gene: 18. Per the germline V gene, CDR1 is ENHRY and CDR2 is SYGVKD. This CDR3 is 17 amino acids long. This CDR3 is CAISGGGSGRLEGEQYF. As DNA, the CDR3 is TGTGCCATCAGCGGGGGGGGTAGCGGGAGATTGGAGGGCGAGCAGTACTTC.

The chain is built from TRBV5-6 and TRBJ2-1; 9 bases align to TRBD1. From germline, CDR1 is SGHDT and CDR2 YYEEEE. This CDR3 spans 14 amino acids. The V gene end was trimmed by 4 bases and the J gene end by 6 bases; junction bases not matched to a gene: 5. The chain's CDR3 is CASSPGQGINEQFF. The CDR3 nucleotides read TGTGCCAGCAGCCCGGGACAGGGTATCAATGAGCAGTTCTTC.

This rearrangement joins TRBV2 to TRBJ1-5; TRBD1 might be the D (6 bases). Germline CDR1 reads SNHLY; CDR2 reads FYNNEI. The CDR3 sequence is 14 residues long. The germline V and J ends were trimmed by 7 bases and 4 bases, with 14 bases remaining between them. CDR3 residues: CASTGVGGNQPQHF. The CDR3 DNA follows: TGTGCCAGCACAGGGGTAGGAGGGAATCAGCCCCAGCATTTT.

V is TRBV19 and J is TRBJ2-2, with a weak D call TRBD1 (5 bases). V shed 3 bases and J shed 4 bases, with 9 bases lying between them. Germline V gives CDR1 LNHDA, CDR2 SQIVND (reference sequence). The CDR3 consists of 14 residues. CDR3 region: CASSMMQGTGELFF. In DNA form, the CDR3 reads TGTGCCAGTAGTATGATGCAGGGCACCGGGGAGCTGTTTTTT.

The chain couples TRBV6-6 to TRBJ1-5; 7 bases fit TRBD1. The CDR3 loop spans 15 amino acids. J gave up 1 base and V 2 bases, and 2 bases lay outside the gene matches. CDR1 MNHNY and CDR2 SVGAGI come from the germline V gene (reference sequence). CDR3 protein: CASSYQDRSNQPQHF. DNA of the CDR3: TGTGCCAGCAGTTACCAGGACAGGAGCAATCAGCCCCAGCATTTT.

J is TRBJ1-4 and V is TRBV28; the match to TRBD1 covers 7 bases. Losses at the gene ends were 4 bases for V and 4 bases for J; bases not matched to a gene: 6. The CDR3 consists of 15 residues. Per the germline V gene, CDR1 is MDHEN and CDR2 is SYDVKM. The CDR3 is CASSSRDSLNEKLFF. CDR3 in DNA: TGTGCCAGCAGTTCAAGGGACAGTCTTAATGAAAAACTGTTTTTT.

The chain carries TRBV4-1 and TRBJ2-1, with D perhaps TRBD2 (5 bases). This CDR3 spans 15 amino acids. Trimming stripped 4 bases from V and 9 bases from J, with 19 bases between. Germline CDR1 MGHRA, CDR2 YSYEKL. This chain's CDR3 is CASSPADSRPSEQFF. The CDR3 DNA reads TGCGCCAGCAGCCCAGCGGACTCAAGGCCCAGTGAGCAGTTCTTC.

This clone was counted only a few times. The chain employs TRBV7-9 and TRBJ1-5; tentatively, D is TRBD1 (5 bases). The V and J ends lost 9 bases and 6 bases respectively, with 24 bases between them. The CDR3 has 16 residues. Germline values: CDR1 SEHNR, CDR2 FQNEAQ (reference sequence). The CDR3 loop reads CARGDIARGGLQPQHF. The DNA of the CDR3 is TGTGCCAGAGGAGACATCGCTCGGGGCGGGCTTCAGCCCCAGCATTTT.

The chain recombines TRBV7-9 with TRBJ2-1, with D possibly being TRBD1 (8 bases). V was pared by 3 bases and J by 14 bases, with 14 bases between. The length of the CDR3 is 12 residues. From germline, CDR1 is SEHNR and CDR2 FQNEAQ (reference sequence). In DNA form, the CDR3 reads TGTGCCAGCAGCTTTGGAACAGGGGGGGAGTTCTTC. It encodes CASSFGTGGEFF. Full variable domain (rest looked up from reference TRBV7-9 and TRBJ2-1): DTGVSQNPRHKITKRGQNVTFRCDPISEHNRLYWYRQTLGQGPEFLTYFQNEAQLEKSRLLSDRFSAERPKGSFSTLEIQRTEQGDSAMYLCASSFGTGGEFFGPGTRLTVL.

This clone has just one count. CDR3 residues: CASSLSGGITEAFF. The CDR3 region has the DNA TGTGCCAGCAGCTTAAGTGGGGGGATCACTGAAGCTTTCTTT. The V call is TRBV7-3, the J call TRBJ1-1, with D possibly TRBD1 on 5 matching bases. Between the trimmed V and J ends, which lost 1 base and 4 bases, there was a span of 10 bases. In germline, CDR1 is SGHTA, CDR2 FQGTGA. This CDR3 has 14 amino acids.

The chain links TRBV27 to TRBJ2-1; 14 positions agree with TRBD2. The CDR3 is 19 residues long. The J segment lost 5 bases and the V segment lost 6 bases, leaving 15 bases of the junction unmatched. CDR1 MNHEY and CDR2 SMNVEV come from the germline V gene (reference sequence). CDR3 sequence: CASRSGTSGSPGLDNEQFF. CDR3 nucleotides: TGTGCCAGCAGATCCGGGACTAGCGGGAGTCCGGGCCTAGACAATGAGCAGTTCTTC.

The chain uses TRBV29-1 and TRBJ1-2; D unresolved. CDR1 is SQVTM, CDR2 ANQGSEA, per germline. CDR3 size: 12 residues. The V and J ends lost 3 bases and 0 bases respectively, with 5 bases between them. The chain's CDR3 is CSVERSNYGYTF. CDR3 bases: TGCAGCGTTGAGCGCTCTAACTATGGCTACACCTTC. Complete variable domain (other parts from reference TRBV29-1 and TRBJ1-2): SAVISQKPSRDICQRGTSLTIQCQVDSQVTMMFWYRQQPGQSLTLIATANQGSEATYESGFVIDKFPISRPNLTFSTLTVSNMSPEDSSIYLCSVERSNYGYTFGSGTRLTVV.

CDR3 sequence reads: CASSYARANTEAFF. In DNA form, the CDR3 reads TGTGCCAGCAGCTATGCCAGAGCGAACACTGAAGCTTTCTTT. The gene calls are TRBV7-9 and TRBJ1-1; no definite D call. Trimming took off 4 bases at V and 1 base at J, with 10 bases between the two ends. This CDR3 is 14 amino acids long. The germline gives CDR1 SEHNR, CDR2 FQNEAQ (reference sequence).

This chain connects TRBV28 to TRBJ1-4, with D tentatively TRBD1 (5 bases). The germline V gene has CDR1 MDHEN and CDR2 SYDVKM. The V end was cut by 2 bases, the J end by 8 bases, with 9 bases between. The CDR3 is 13 residues long. CDR3 amino acids: CASSLTRGEKLFF. The DNA for the CDR3 is TGTGCCAGCAGTTTAACAAGGGGAGAAAAACTGTTTTTT.